These T cell receptor beta chains were read from a single sample in a study of cytomegalovirus exposure and HLA in healthy donors. Profiling relied on immunoSEQ multiplex PCR, and the TCRdb table lists in-frame clones only, not all of them. This sample yields roughly 150,000 clones, of which roughly 62% are seen a single time; around 4.2% belongs to the top ten. Sequencing used PBMCs. The receptors derive from a man in his 60s in good health and CMV-seronegative. Each CDR3 is given with its conserved first and last residue. The D gene is left open where the match is weak. A clone size is listed for some rows: how often the clone was seen (once, few, many), or a class if it is expanded.

>TRBV19|.|.|TRBJ1-1
CASAFHRSTNTEAFF
TGTGCCAGTGCGTTTCACCGGTCTACGAACACTGAAGCTTTCTTT
>TRBV7-6|.|.|TRBJ1-2
CASSLAPDPDYGYTF
TGTGCCAGCAGCTTAGCGCCAGATCCTGACTATGGCTACACCTTC
>TRBV4-1|.|.|TRBJ1-1
CASSQPMKSIAAEAFF
TGCGCCAGCAGCCAACCTATGAAGTCAATAGCCGCCGAAGCTTTCTTT
>TRBV6-4|.|.|TRBJ2-1
CASSVDSTTYNEQFF
TGTGCCAGCAGTGTGGACAGCACCACCTACAATGAGCAGTTCTTC
>TRBV27|.|.|TRBJ1-4
CASKGGGQGLFF
TGTGCCAGCAAGGGGGGGGGCCAGGGTCTGTTTTTT
>TRBV4-1|.|few|TRBJ2-1
CASRQEATGDAGGNEQFF
TGCGCCAGCAGACAAGAGGCGACGGGAGATGCAGGTGGGAATGAGCAGTTCTTC
>TRBV6-1|.|.|TRBJ1-1
CASSWEDGSNTEAFF
TGTGCCAGCAGTTGGGAGGACGGGTCGAACACTGAAGCTTTCTTT
>TRBV5-5|.|.|TRBJ1-2
CASSIDTGNYGYTF
TGTGCCAGCAGCATAGATACAGGGAACTATGGCTACACCTTC
>TRBV10-3|.|.|TRBJ1-2
CAISESLGGDDYGYTF
TGTGCCATCAGTGAGTCGCTAGGGGGGGATGACTATGGCTACACCTTC
>TRBV28|TRBD2|.|TRBJ2-7
CASSSGGPYEQYF
TGTGCCAGTTCTAGCGGGGGGCCCTACGAGCAGTACTTC
>TRBV6-1|TRBD2|.|TRBJ2-3
CASSASGSMGTMFGTDTQYF
TGTGCCAGCAGTGCCAGCGGGAGCATGGGCACTATGTTTGGCACAGATACGCAGTATTTT
>TRBV6-1|.|.|TRBJ1-1
CASSEVGAFTAFF
TGTGCCAGCAGTGAAGTTGGGGCCTTCACGGCTTTCTTT
>TRBV28|.|.|TRBJ2-5
CASSLHSQGHPYF
TGTGCCAGCAGTTTACATTCACAGGGTCACCCCTACTTC
>TRBV10-3|.|few|TRBJ1-1
CAISESMVQNTEAFF
TGTGCCATCAGTGAGTCGATGGTACAGAACACTGAAGCTTTCTTT
>TRBV11-2|TRBD1|few|TRBJ2-2
CASSSLTGGGTGELFF
TGTGCCAGCAGCTCGTTGACAGGGGGCGGTACCGGGGAGCTGTTTTTT
>TRBV9|.|.|TRBJ1-3
CASSVGTVNSGNTIYF
TGTGCCAGCAGCGTGGGTACAGTTAACTCTGGAAACACCATATATTTT
>TRBV28|.|few|TRBJ2-3
CASSLSGSTDTQYF
TGTGCCAGCAGCCTATCAGGGAGCACAGATACGCAGTATTTT
>TRBV6-5|.|.|TRBJ2-2
CASSYDRTAPGELFF
TGTGCCAGCAGTTACGACAGGACCGCACCCGGGGAGCTGTTTTTT
>TRBV6-5|.|.|TRBJ2-4
CASSSQAKNIQYF
TGTGCCAGCAGTTCCCAGGCCAAAAACATTCAGTACTTC
>TRBV18|.|few|TRBJ2-7
CASSPPRAAYEQYF
TGTGCCAGCTCACCACCGCGTGCCGCCTACGAGCAGTACTTC
>TRBV5-1|.|.|TRBJ1-1
CAWAGDKSEAFF
TGCGCCTGGGCCGGGGACAAATCTGAAGCTTTCTTT
>TRBV5-1|TRBD1|.|TRBJ2-7
CASSSPTRTGGIEQYF
TGCGCCAGCAGCTCTCCCACTCGGACAGGGGGGATAGAGCAGTACTTC
>TRBV7-9|.|once|TRBJ1-6
CASSLAGGDSPLHF
TGTGCCAGCAGCTTAGCCGGCGGTGATTCACCCCTCCACTTT
>TRBV19|TRBD1|.|TRBJ2-1
CASSPDRGGPYNEQFF
TGTGCCAGTAGTCCGGACAGGGGAGGCCCCTACAATGAGCAGTTCTTC
>TRBV5-4|TRBD2|.|TRBJ2-3
CASSLGLAGGPTDTQYF
TGTGCCAGCAGCTTGGGACTAGCGGGAGGGCCCACAGATACGCAGTATTTT
>TRBV2|.|.|TRBJ1-4
CATTDSSTNEKLFF
TGTGCCACCACCGACAGTTCAACTAATGAAAAACTGTTTTTT
>TRBV5-1|TRBD1|.|TRBJ2-7
CASSLVTGEIHEQYF
TGCGCCAGCAGCTTGGTGACAGGGGAGATCCACGAGCAGTACTTC
>TRBV27|.|.|TRBJ2-7
CASSPTGLIYEQYF
TGTGCCAGCAGCCCTACCGGACTGATCTACGAGCAGTACTTC
>TRBV28|.|.|TRBJ2-7
CASSRWGLRTSPGSLHEQYF
TGTGCCAGCAGTCGTTGGGGTCTAAGAACTAGCCCGGGATCCCTCCACGAGCAGTACTTC
>TRBV28|.|.|TRBJ2-7
CASSSRGWLRREQYF
TGTGCCAGCAGTTCCCGGGGGTGGCTTCGGCGTGAGCAGTACTTC
>TRBV27|TRBD2|once|TRBJ2-1
CASSYRTSGIGEQFF
TGTGCCAGCAGTTATCGGACTAGCGGGATTGGTGAGCAGTTCTTC
>TRBV4-3|TRBD2|.|TRBJ2-1
CASSQDWAGDSYNEQFF
TGCGCCAGCAGCCAAGATTGGGCGGGAGACTCCTACAATGAGCAGTTCTTC
>TRBV5-4|.|.|TRBJ2-7
CASSLAASGVDYEQYF
TGTGCCAGCAGCTTGGCCGCCAGTGGAGTGGACTACGAGCAGTACTTC
>TRBV7-2|TRBD2|.|TRBJ2-3
CASSLGGLAGVDTQYF
TGTGCCAGCAGCTTAGGAGGCCTAGCGGGAGTCGATACGCAGTATTTT
>TRBV7-2|.|.|TRBJ1-2
CASSRGAGANYGYTF
TGTGCCAGCAGCCGAGGGGCGGGGGCTAACTATGGCTACACCTTC
>TRBV18|TRBD1|.|TRBJ2-2
CASSPGQGSGELFF
TGTGCCAGCTCACCAGGACAGGGTTCAGGAGAGCTGTTTTTT
>TRBV2|TRBD1|.|TRBJ2-7
CASSGSGTGYYEQYF
TGTGCCAGCAGTGGTTCCGGGACAGGATACTACGAGCAGTACTTC
>TRBV6-5|.|.|TRBJ1-3
CASRLTASGNTIYF
TGTGCCAGCAGATTGACAGCTTCTGGAAACACCATATATTTT
>TRBV5-6|TRBD1|few|TRBJ2-7
CASSPRGTGDYEQYF
TGTGCCAGCAGCCCCCGAGGGACAGGGGATTACGAGCAGTACTTC
>TRBV11-2|TRBD1|.|TRBJ1-2
CASSLQGATYGYTF
TGTGCCAGCAGCTTACAGGGGGCCACATATGGCTACACCTTC
>TRBV4-3|.|.|TRBJ1-6
CASSQPRGPLHF
TGCGCCAGCAGCCAACCCAGGGGTCCCCTCCACTTT
>TRBV19|.|few|TRBJ1-2
CASNTPGGRGFANYGYTF
TGTGCCAGTAACACTCCGGGGGGCAGGGGATTCGCTAACTATGGCTACACCTTC
>TRBV28|.|.|TRBJ1-3
CASSAAGRKGRNTIYF
TGTGCCAGCAGCGCTGCCGGGAGGAAAGGTCGAAACACCATATATTTT
>TRBV4-2|.|.|TRBJ2-5
CASSPLRMETQYF
TGTGCCAGCAGCCCCCTCCGTATGGAGACCCAGTACTTC
>TRBV30|TRBD2|.|TRBJ2-1
CAWRLAGAPVKFF
TGTGCCTGGAGACTAGCGGGAGCCCCCGTTAAGTTCTTC
>TRBV7-3|TRBD2|.|TRBJ2-5
CASSLRAGGLQETQYF
TGTGCCAGCAGCTTAAGGGCGGGAGGTCTGCAAGAGACCCAGTACTTC
>TRBV5-1|TRBD1|.|TRBJ1-2
CASSAGQGAEGYTF
TGCGCCAGCAGCGCCGGGCAGGGGGCGGAGGGCTACACCTTC
>TRBV6-1|.|few|TRBJ1-4
CASSETGVTNEKLFF
TGTGCCAGCAGTGAAACGGGGGTTACTAATGAAAAACTGTTTTTT
>TRBV5-1|.|.|TRBJ2-7
CASSPIGSYEQYF
TGCGCCAGCAGCCCCATCGGCTCCTACGAGCAGTACTTC
>TRBV5-1|TRBD2|.|TRBJ2-3
CASSLALGREGTDTQYF
TGCGCCAGCAGCTTGGCCCTCGGGCGGGAGGGCACAGATACGCAGTATTTT
>TRBV28|.|.|TRBJ2-7
CASSHPPPGGPLYEQYF
TGTGCCAGCAGTCACCCTCCCCCCGGGGGACCCCTCTACGAGCAGTACTTC
>TRBV5-6|.|.|TRBJ1-5
CASSLNAGTINQPQHF
TGTGCCAGCAGCTTGAACGCGGGGACTATCAATCAGCCCCAGCATTTT
>TRBV2|.|.|TRBJ2-7
CASSEARSYEQYF
TGTGCCAGCAGTGAAGCGCGGAGTTACGAGCAGTACTTC